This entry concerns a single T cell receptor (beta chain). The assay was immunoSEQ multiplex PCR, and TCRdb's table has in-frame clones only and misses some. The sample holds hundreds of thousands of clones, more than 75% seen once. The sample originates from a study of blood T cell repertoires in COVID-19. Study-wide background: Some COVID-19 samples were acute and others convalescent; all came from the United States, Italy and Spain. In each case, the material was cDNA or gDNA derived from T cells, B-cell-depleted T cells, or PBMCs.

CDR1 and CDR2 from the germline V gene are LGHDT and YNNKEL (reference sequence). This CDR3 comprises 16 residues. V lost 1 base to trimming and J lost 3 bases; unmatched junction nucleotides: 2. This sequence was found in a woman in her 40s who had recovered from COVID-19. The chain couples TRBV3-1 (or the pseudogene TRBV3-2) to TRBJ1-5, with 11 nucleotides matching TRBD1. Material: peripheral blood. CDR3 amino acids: CASSQAGQGANQPQHF. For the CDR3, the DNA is TGTGCCAGCAGCCAAGCTGGACAGGGGGCCAATCAGCCCCAGCATTTT.